A single sample gave rise to the 4 T cell receptor beta chains below, sequenced in a study of T cell responses to AZD1222 COVID-19 vaccine. Some clones are missing from TCRdb's copy, which holds only in-frame ones; the method was immunoSEQ multiplex PCR. The sample consists of 90,000 to 150,000 clones, about 90% of them appearing once. Here the sequenced sample was peripheral blood, taken on day 0 of AZD1222 vaccination. These receptors were collected from an adult in good health.

V and J are TRBV18 and TRBJ1-5; no clear D gene. The V end lost 3 bases, the J end lost 0 bases, and 12 bases lay between the germline ends. Germline CDR1 and CDR2: KGHSH and LQKENI. The CDR3 is 16 residues long. In DNA form, the CDR3 reads TGTGCCAGCTCACCGGGAGCTTCCTATAGCAATCAGCCCCAGCATTTT. It specifies CASSPGASYSNQPQHF.

V and J are TRBV19 and TRBJ1-2, with 7 bases fitting TRBD1. J gave up 0 bases and V 1 base, and 8 bases lay outside the gene matches. CDR3 length: 17 residues. Germline V gives CDR1 LNHDA, CDR2 SQIVND (reference sequence). In DNA form, the CDR3 reads TGTGCCAGTAGTATAGGGATCGACGGACAGGCTAACTATGGCTACACCTTC. Translation gives CASSIGIDGQANYGYTF.

The rearrangement uses TRBV15 and TRBJ1-2; D unclear. The CDR3 is 14 amino acids. V was cut by 0 bases and J by 4 bases, with 9 bases left in between. Germline loops: CDR1 LNHNV, CDR2 YYDKDF (reference sequence). The CDR3 protein is CATSREMAVYGYTF. For the CDR3, the DNA is TGTGCCACCAGCAGAGAGATGGCGGTCTATGGCTACACCTTC.

The gene calls are TRBV6-1 and TRBJ2-1; D is unresolved. CDR1 and CDR2 (germline): MNHNS, SASEGT. The CDR3 length is 13 residues. With 3 bases removed from V and 10 bases from J, the gap between germline ends came to 13 bases. CDR3 DNA: TGTGCCAGCAGTGATCCCTTCCGTCTCGAGCAGTTCTTC. It specifies CASSDPFRLEQFF.